Reported below is one T cell receptor (beta chain). The sample belongs to a study of control samples from healthy donors and cancer patients. Repertoires were generated with immunoSEQ multiplex PCR, while TCRdb's copy carries only in-frame clones and drops some. Altogether more than 95,000 clones are present, around 90% being singletons, with the ten largest covering under 2.5%. Looked up from germline, CDR1 is MNHNS and CDR2 is SASEGT. This CDR3 has 12 amino acids. Trimming removed 2 bases at V and 18 bases at J, with 14 bases between. Specimen: blood. The sequence was collected from a woman aged 70 to 79 in good health. The rearrangement links TRBV6-1 to TRBJ1-6; no firm D call. The CDR3 nucleotides read TGTGCCAGCAGTGAATCGGCGACAATGAACCACTTT. Residues: CASSESATMNHF.